This T cell receptor (beta chain) stems from a study of blood T cell repertoires in COVID-19. For the study at large: PBMCs, B-cell-depleted T cells, or T cells provided the cDNA or gDNA that made up the material.

The V gene lost 5 bases and the J gene lost 5 bases, with 12 bases spanning the gap. Germline CDR1 SNHLY, CDR2 FYNNEI. CDR3 length: 13 residues. Generated by immunoSEQ multiplex PCR, the TCRdb table keeps only in-frame clones and is missing some. Of about 140,000 clones in the sample, 82% were seen once. This chain joins TRBV2 and TRBJ1-1; no definite D call. The receptor was isolated from a woman older than 75 with acute or convalescent COVID-19. Sequencing input: peripheral blood. The CDR3: CASSREGGTEAFF. The CDR3 DNA reads TGTGCCAGCAGTCGGGAGGGAGGGACTGAAGCTTTCTTT.